Listed here are 5 T cell receptor beta chains from one sample, sequenced in a study of CD8 T cells in Susac syndrome. Reverse transcription of roughly 0.5 to 1 ug RNA used random hexamers. Each CDR3 protein gets one entry after TCRdb re-called the immunoSEQ multiplex PCR reads with MiXCR. The sample includes more than 250,000 distinct CDR3 sequences, around 90% of them seen just once. The material sequenced was CD4+ T cells from PBMCs. The source of these receptors is a human donor with multiple sclerosis.

The chain couples TRBV3-1 to TRBJ2-1; 12 bases agree with TRBD2. Germline values: CDR1 LGHDT, CDR2 YNNKEL (reference sequence). J lost 9 bases, V lost 4 bases, and 7 bases had no gene match. The CDR3 sequence is 15 residues long. CDR3 DNA sequence: TGTGCCAGCAGCCCGCGGACTAGCGGGGACGGTGAGCAGTTCTTC. Amino acid sequence: CASSPRTSGDGEQFF.

The rearrangement uses TRBV12-3 or TRBV12-4 and TRBJ2-2; D gene unclear. The CDR3 loop spans 13 amino acids. Trimming stripped 10 bases from V and 7 bases from J, with 16 bases between. The CDR3 here is CATSSFANGELFF. The CDR3 nucleotides read TGTGCCACCTCCTCCTTCGCGAACGGGGAGCTGTTTTTT.

The CDR3 bases are TGTGCCAGCTCACCATTAAGTGACGGCCGAACCTACGAGCAGTACTTC. It specifies CASSPLSDGRTYEQYF. V gene TRBV18 combines with J gene TRBJ2-7; D not resolved. Germline loops: CDR1 KGHSH, CDR2 LQKENI. Trimming pared 2 bases from V and 2 bases from J, leaving 16 bases between. CDR3 length equals 16 residues.

The V and J genes are TRBV20-1 and TRBJ2-1; 8 bases line up with TRBD2. This CDR3 contains 15 residues. Germline V gene data show CDR1 as DFQATT and CDR2 as SNEGSKA (reference sequence). V shed 0 bases and J 3 bases; nucleotides not matched to a gene: 4. In DNA form, the CDR3 reads TGCAGTGCTAGAGATGGGCGGGGGGACTACAATGAGCAGTTCTTC. This translates into CSARDGRGDYNEQFF.

The chain has TRBV6-2 or TRBV6-3 and TRBJ2-1; 14 nucleotides agree with TRBD2. This CDR3 region has 15 residues. The germline gives CDR1 MNHEY, CDR2 SVGEGT. J was trimmed by 8 bases and V by 6 bases; bases with no gene match: 6. CDR3 DNA: TGTGCCAGCAGATCCGGGACTAGCGGGAGAGATGAGCAGTTCTTC. This codes for CASRSGTSGRDEQFF.